The sequence of this T cell receptor beta chain was determined in a study of OX40 agonist ivuxolimab in advanced cancers. The overall study: The treatment was a fully human IgG2 OX40 agonist, ivuxolimab.

Sampling times: baseline, cycle 4 day 1, cycle 7 day 1. The CDR3 extends over 16 amino acids. Trimming pared 5 bases from V and 5 bases from J, leaving 21 bases between. CDR1 and CDR2 from the germline V gene are MDHEN and SYDVKM. Sequencing used immunoSEQ multiplex PCR; TCRdb keeps in-frame clones, though not all of them. The table has about 72,000 clones, about nine tenths seen once. The J gene is TRBJ1-2, the V gene TRBV28; maybe TRBD1 (5 bases). The sample was CD4+ or CD8+ T cells sorted from blood, taken in a trial of the OX40 agonist ivuxolimab. This clonotype originated in an adult with an advanced solid tumor such as melanoma, head and neck, liver or kidney cancer. The CDR3 sequence is CASSPLGDRRGYGYTF. CDR3 DNA sequence: TGTGCCAGCAGTCCATTAGGTGATCGGCGGGGGTATGGCTACACCTTC.